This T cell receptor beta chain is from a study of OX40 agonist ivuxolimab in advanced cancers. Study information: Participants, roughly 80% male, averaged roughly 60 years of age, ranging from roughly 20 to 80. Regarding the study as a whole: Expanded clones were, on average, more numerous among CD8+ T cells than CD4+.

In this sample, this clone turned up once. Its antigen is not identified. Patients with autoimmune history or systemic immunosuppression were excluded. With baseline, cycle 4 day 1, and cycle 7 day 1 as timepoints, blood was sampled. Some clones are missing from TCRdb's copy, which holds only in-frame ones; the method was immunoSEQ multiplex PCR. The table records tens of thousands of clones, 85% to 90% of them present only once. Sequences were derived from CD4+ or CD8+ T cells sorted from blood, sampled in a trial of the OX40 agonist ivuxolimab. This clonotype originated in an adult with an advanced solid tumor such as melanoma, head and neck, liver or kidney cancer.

CDR3 nucleotide sequence: TGCGCCAGCAGTGGGGGACTAGCGGGAGGGCTGAATGAGCAGTTCTTC. Its translation: CASSGGLAGGLNEQFF. This chain joins TRBV10-1 and TRBJ2-1; 16 bases are shared with TRBD2. CDR1 WNHNN and CDR2 SYGVQD come from the germline V gene (reference sequence). The J segment lost 7 bases and the V segment lost 4 bases, leaving 4 bases of the junction unmatched. The CDR3 runs 16 residues.